The 22 T cell receptor beta chains listed next were all sequenced from one sample in a study of shared clonotypes between healthy human individuals. Profiling relied on immunoSEQ multiplex PCR, and the TCRdb table lists in-frame clones only, not all of them. The sample lists over 850,000 clones; approximately 78% were seen once. The source material was memory CD4+ T cells from PBMCs. As for subset: CD45RA-negative fraction. These receptors all stem from a man younger than 35 in good health. Some clones in this sample may be carry-over from other donors' samples.

A note on this clone: A clone one base away is much larger, so this may be a read error. The rearrangement links TRBV28 to TRBJ1-2, with TRBD1 as a possible D gene (6 bases). The germline V gene has CDR1 MDHEN and CDR2 SYDVKM. CDR3 length: 13 residues. The CDR3 DNA sequence: TGTGCCAGCAGCCAAACAGGGCCCTATGACTACACCTTC. Protein product: CASSQTGPYDYTF.

The rearrangement joins TRBV4-3 to TRBJ2-5; D is uncertain. Germline V gene lookup returns CDR1 LGHNA and CDR2 YSLEER. The CDR3 has 13 residues. V was cut by 1 base and J by 5 bases, with 8 bases left in between. The CDR3 coding sequence is TGCGCCAGCAGCCAAGTCATTCCCGAGACCCAGTACTTC. Its protein is CASSQVIPETQYF.

J is TRBJ1-2 and V is TRBV30; TRBD1 aligns across 7 bases. This CDR3 has 13 amino acids. V was pared by 3 bases and J by 4 bases, with 5 bases of the junction left unmatched. CDR1 and CDR2 (germline): GTSNPN, SVGIG (reference sequence). The CDR3, as DNA: TGTGCCTGGAGCTCAGGGGGTAGCTATGGCTACACCTTC. Protein product: CAWSSGGSYGYTF. Supplemented by reference TRBV30 and TRBJ1-2, the full variable domain reads SQTIHQWPATLVQPVGSPLSLECTVEGTSNPNLYWYRQAAGRGLQLLFYSVGIGQISSEVPQNLSASRPQDRQFILSSKKLLLSDSGFYLCAWSSGGSYGYTFGSGTRLTVV.

The J gene is TRBJ1-2, the V gene TRBV10-3; no firm D call. The V end lost 3 bases, the J end lost 8 bases, and 19 bases lay between the germline ends. The CDR3 contains 15 residues. Germline lookup yields CDR1 ENHRY and CDR2 SYGVKD. CDR3 sequence (DNA): TGTGCCATCAGTGACCGGCCGGCCAGCCCCTTCGGCTACACCTTC. Translation gives CAISDRPASPFGYTF.

The genes are TRBV6-5 and TRBJ1-1; D not resolved. V shed 4 bases and J shed 6 bases, with 12 bases lying between them. The CDR3 is 13 residues long. Germline-derived CDR1 and CDR2 are MNHEY and SVGAGI. The DNA of the CDR3 is TGTGCCAGCAGTTCCTCGCTGTATGCTGAAGCTTTCTTT. Translated: CASSSSLYAEAFF.

The rearrangement joins TRBV5-8 to TRBJ1-5, with 11 positions matching TRBD1. CDR1 SGHTS and CDR2 YDEGEE come from the germline V gene. The CDR3 runs 17 residues. V shed 0 bases, J shed 4 bases, and the junction held 6 bases outside the gene matches. CDR3 DNA: TGTGCCAGCAGCTTGGTATACGGGACAGGGGGAAATCAGCCCCAGCATTTT. Protein product: CASSLVYGTGGNQPQHF.

The chain couples TRBV7-3 to TRBJ2-3, with 9 bases aligning to TRBD1. The CDR3 extends over 14 amino acids. Germline values: CDR1 SGHTA, CDR2 FQGTGA. V was pared by 4 bases and J by 5 bases, with 4 bases of the junction left unmatched. The CDR3: CASSSTGGIDTQYF. CDR3 nucleotides: TGTGCCAGCAGCTCGACAGGGGGTATAGATACGCAGTATTTT.

The chain recombines TRBV6-5 with TRBJ2-2; TRBD1 matches at 7 bases. This CDR3 has 15 residues. Germline V lookup: CDR1 MNHEY, CDR2 SVGAGI. The ends lost 2 bases at V and 2 bases at J; junction bases unmatched: 2. For the CDR3, the DNA is TGTGCCAGCAGTTACGGGACAGACAACACCGGGGAGCTGTTTTTT. Amino acids: CASSYGTDNTGELFF.

The genes are TRBV11-2 and TRBJ2-5, with 14 positions matching TRBD2. From germline, CDR1 is SGHAT and CDR2 FQNNGV. The CDR3 is 16 residues long. V trimming: 5 bases; J trimming: 5 bases; junction bases outside the gene matches: 7. The CDR3, as DNA: TGTGCCAGCAGCACTCGACTAGCGGGAGGGGGGGAGACCCAGTACTTC. This encodes CASSTRLAGGGETQYF. Drawing the rest from reference TRBV11-2 and TRBJ2-5, the complete variable domain is EAGVAQSPRYKIIEKRQSVAFWCNPISGHATLYWYQQILGQGPKLLIQFQNNGVVDDSQLPKDRFSAERLKGVDSTLKIQPAKLEDSAVYLCASSTRLAGGGETQYFGPGTRLLVL.

The V gene is TRBV6-5, the J gene TRBJ2-7; no clear D gene. In germline, CDR1 is MNHEY, CDR2 SVGAGI. The ends were cut back, 4 bases at V and 0 bases at J, with 16 bases in the middle. The CDR3 has 16 amino acids. The CDR3: CASSSSLSGSSYEQYF. The CDR3 bases are TGTGCCAGCAGTTCATCCCTCTCGGGCAGCTCCTACGAGCAGTACTTC.

This clone was picked up many times. The chain links TRBV18 to TRBJ2-3; D unresolved. The V end was cut by 4 bases, the J end by 5 bases, with 7 bases between. Looked up from germline, CDR1 is KGHSH and CDR2 is LQKENI. This CDR3 is 12 amino acids long. CDR3 in amino acids: CASSLPGDTQYF. The CDR3 region has the DNA TGTGCCAGCTCACTCCCTGGAGATACGCAGTATTTT.

This clone was picked up a small number of times. This may be a read error: a much more frequent sequence differs by one nucleotide. Other DNA sequences from this sample encode an identical CDR3 as well. The chain recombines TRBV11-2 with TRBJ2-1; possibly TRBD1 or TRBD2 for D (5 bases each). The CDR3 spans 15 residues. Trimming shortened V by 5 bases and J by 3 bases, and 14 bases separated the two germline ends. Germline V CDR1 and CDR2: SGHAT, FQNNGV. This CDR3 reads CASSPGASSYNEQFF. The CDR3 DNA reads as TGTGCCAGCAGCCCCGGGGCTAGCAGCTACAATGAGCAGTTCTTC.

The chain links TRBV19 to TRBJ2-7, with 7 bases matching TRBD2. This CDR3 spans 15 amino acids. The germline CDR1 and CDR2 sequences are LNHDA and SQIVND (reference sequence). The J segment lost 3 bases and the V segment lost 1 base, leaving 6 bases of the junction unmatched. DNA for the CDR3: TGTGCCAGTAGTATAGCAGGACTAGACTACTACGAGCAGTACTTC. It yields the protein CASSIAGLDYYEQYF.

For this clone: Distinct nucleotide sequences in the sample also encode this CDR3. For the CDR3, the DNA is TGTGCCACCAGCAGGGATCAAGGGGGGTCCTACAATGAGCAGTTCTTC. It is translated as CATSRDQGGSYNEQFF. The chain employs TRBV15 and TRBJ2-1; D could derive from TRBD1 or TRBD2 (6 bases each). The germline CDR1 and CDR2 sequences are LNHNV and YYDKDF (reference sequence). V shed 3 bases and J shed 1 base, with 13 bases lying between them. The CDR3 has 16 amino acids.

This sequence joins TRBV5-6 and TRBJ1-2; D remains unclear. CDR3 length: 13 amino acids. Deletions cut 4 bases from V and 5 bases from J, with 12 bases between. CDR1 SGHDT and CDR2 YYEEEE come from the germline V gene. CDR3 sequence reads: CASSPWGEYGYTF. DNA of the CDR3: TGTGCCAGCAGCCCGTGGGGAGAGTATGGCTACACCTTC.

This clone was observed a handful of times. This chain joins TRBV7-2 and TRBJ2-1; D might be TRBD1 (7 bases). Germline V gene sequence: CDR1 SGHTA, CDR2 FQGNSA. Trimming removed 5 bases from V and 3 bases from J, with 17 bases in between. This CDR3 has 16 residues. DNA of the CDR3: TGTGCCAGCAGCCTAAGGGGGCTAGCGCTCTACAATGAGCAGTTCTTC. Amino acids: CASSLRGLALYNEQFF. Full variable domain (rest looked up from reference TRBV7-2 and TRBJ2-1): GAGVSQSPSNKVTEKGKDVELRCDPISGHTALYWYRQSLGQGLEFLIYFQGNSAPDKSGLPSDRFSAERTGGSVSTLTIQRTQQEDSAVYLCASSLRGLALYNEQFFGPGTRLTVL.

The chain carries TRBV4-3 and TRBJ2-2; weak D call: TRBD2 (5 bases). The CDR3 length is 15 residues. Germline CDR1 and CDR2: LGHNA and YSLEER. V lost 2 bases and J lost 6, with 13 bases in between. In DNA form, the CDR3 reads TGCGCCAGCAGCCAAAGTCCGGGGATACCCGGGGAGCTGTTTTTT. Amino acids: CASSQSPGIPGELFF.

This clone was recorded only once. The V call is TRBV9, the J call TRBJ1-1, with a tentative D call TRBD1 (6 bases). The V and J ends lost 4 bases and 1 base respectively, with 11 bases between them. Germline V gives CDR1 SGDLS, CDR2 YYNGEE. This CDR3 comprises 14 residues. The CDR3 nucleotides are TGTGCCAGCAGCCCGGGACACGGGAACACTGAAGCTTTCTTT. Protein product: CASSPGHGNTEAFF.

The V and J genes are TRBV5-1 and TRBJ1-4, with D uncertain. This CDR3 has 15 amino acids. Trimming cost V 4 bases and J 5 bases, with 15 bases left between them. Germline CDR1 reads SGHRS; CDR2 reads YFSETQ. CDR3 loop: CASSPVGRANEKLFF. The CDR3 coding sequence is TGCGCCAGCAGCCCCGTGGGGAGGGCAAATGAAAAACTGTTTTTT.

V and J are TRBV28 and TRBJ2-2, with 7 bases aligning to TRBD1. The CDR3 is 14 residues long. Germline assignment: CDR1 MDHEN and CDR2 SYDVKM. The ends lost 2 bases at V and 6 bases at J; junction bases unmatched: 3. The CDR3 DNA reads TGTGCCAGCAGTTTAAGGGGGCGCCCCGGGGAGCTGTTTTTT. It codes for CASSLRGRPGELFF.

The J gene is TRBJ2-5, the V gene TRBV4-2, with D perhaps assigned TRBD1 or TRBD2 (5 bases each). Per germline, CDR1 LGHNA and CDR2 YNFKEQ. Trimming stripped 0 bases from V and 4 bases from J, with 12 bases between. CDR3 size: 15 residues. The CDR3 DNA reads TGTGCCAGCAGCCAAGATCCTTGGGGGTCAGAGACCCAGTACTTC. As protein: CASSQDPWGSETQYF.

This chain connects TRBV7-3 to TRBJ2-7; 7 positions agree with TRBD2. Germline CDR1 reads SGHTA; CDR2 reads FQGTGA. V lost 6 bases and J lost 6; bases outside the gene matches: 11. The CDR3 is 14 amino acids. The CDR3 is CASSRRAGVPEQYF. CDR3 sequence (DNA): TGTGCCAGCAGTCGTAGGGCGGGAGTTCCCGAGCAGTACTTC.